Listed here are 14 T cell receptor beta chains from one sample, sequenced in a study of blood T cell repertoires in COVID-19. The method was immunoSEQ multiplex PCR; TCRdb's version includes in-frame clones alone and lacks a portion of them. Among a few hundred thousand clones, about 91% were seen once, and the ten largest hold 0.95% to 1.5%. Source material: PBMCs or T cells enriched from blood (not recorded which). These receptors were obtained from a woman aged 40-49 years with acute COVID-19.

This clone was seen a handful of times. The chain joins TRBV27 to TRBJ1-4; D ambiguous. This CDR3 is 13 amino acids long. Germline lookup yields CDR1 MNHEY and CDR2 SMNVEV (reference sequence). Deletions cut 4 bases from V and 4 bases from J, with 7 bases between. CDR3 nucleotides: TGTGCCAGCAGTTCCCAGAATAATGAAAAACTGTTTTTT. The encoded protein is CASSSQNNEKLFF.

This clone was recorded a few times. The rearrangement links TRBV6-5 to TRBJ1-1; TRBD1 might be the D (5 bases). The CDR3 spans 12 residues. V was pared by 6 bases and J by 11 bases, with 16 bases between. Germline V gives CDR1 MNHEY, CDR2 SVGAGI. This CDR3 reads CASSLTVIEAFF. The DNA of the CDR3 is TGTGCCAGCAGCCTGACAGTTATCGAGGCTTTCTTT.

The chain carries TRBV18 and TRBJ2-2, with 7 bases lining up with TRBD1. In germline, CDR1 is KGHSH, CDR2 LQKENI. The CDR3 extends over 13 amino acids. The V segment lost 8 bases and the J segment 3 bases; nucleotides outside the gene matches: 3. The CDR3 nucleotides are TGTGCCAGCCGGGACAGAGACACCGGGGAGCTGTTTTTT. Its translation is CASRDRDTGELFF. Full variable domain (missing parts from reference TRBV18 and TRBJ2-2): NAGVMQNPRHLVRRRGQEARLRCSPMKGHSHVYWYRQLPEEGLKFMVYLQKENIIDESGMPKERFSAEFPKEGPSILRIQQVVRGDSAAYFCASRDRDTGELFFGEGSRLTVL.

This chain links TRBV7-2 with TRBJ2-2, with TRBD2 matching over 10 bases. V was clipped by 2 bases and J by 2 bases; unmatched bases: 5. The germline V gene encodes CDR1 SGHTA and CDR2 FQGNSA. The CDR3 consists of 17 residues. The CDR3 here is CASSLSGTSANTGELFF. CDR3 nucleotides: TGTGCCAGCAGCTTATCCGGGACTAGCGCAAACACCGGGGAGCTGTTTTTT.

This clone was detected once. The rearrangement uses TRBV9 and TRBJ2-7; 7 nucleotides match TRBD1. CDR1 and CDR2 from the germline V gene are SGDLS and YYNGEE. V lost 2 bases and J lost 4; bases outside the gene matches: 9. This CDR3 region has 15 residues. CDR3 amino acids: CASSVRDRGSYEQYF. The CDR3 DNA sequence: TGTGCCAGCAGCGTCCGGGACAGAGGTTCATACGAGCAGTACTTC.

This chain connects TRBV9 to TRBJ2-1, with 12 bases fitting TRBD2. Trimming at V came to 4 bases and at J to 15 bases, leaving 14 bases not matched to a gene. The germline CDR1 and CDR2 sequences are SGDLS and YYNGEE. The CDR3 has 15 amino acids. The CDR3 DNA sequence: TGTGCCAGCAGCCCCGAATGGACTAGCGGGATTGGACCGTTCTTC. Protein sequence: CASSPEWTSGIGPFF.

This rearrangement joins TRBV6-5 to TRBJ1-1, with D hard to call. The CDR3 length is 15 residues. V was trimmed by 2 bases and J by 0 bases, leaving 10 bases between them. Germline V CDR1 and CDR2: MNHEY, SVGAGI. CDR3 nucleotides: TGTGCCAGCAGTTACGGACGGAGGCTGAACACTGAAGCTTTCTTT. It encodes CASSYGRRLNTEAFF.

The V gene is TRBV7-8, the J gene TRBJ1-2, with 8 bases matching TRBD1. Trimming took 4 bases from V and 2 from J; bases not matched to a gene: 6. The CDR3 covers 15 residues. CDR1 is SGHVS, CDR2 FQNEAQ, per germline. The CDR3 here is CASSSRTGHNYGYTF. The CDR3 nucleotides read TGTGCCAGCAGCTCGAGGACAGGGCACAACTATGGCTACACCTTC. Using reference TRBV7-8 and TRBJ1-2 for the parts outside the CDR3, the full variable domain is GAGVSQSPRYKVAKRGQDVALRCDPISGHVSLFWYQQALGQGPEFLTYFQNEAQLDKSGLPSDRFFAERPEGSVSTLKIQRTQQEDSAVYLCASSSRTGHNYGYTFGSGTRLTVV.

The chain recombines TRBV24-1 with TRBJ2-1; the D is unclear. Germline V gene data show CDR1 as KGHDR and CDR2 as SFDVKD. Between the trimmed V and J ends, which lost 4 bases and 0 bases, there was a span of 12 bases. The CDR3 is 16 residues long. CDR3: CATSDLRPSSYNEQFF. The DNA for the CDR3 is TGTGCCACCAGTGACCTTCGCCCTAGCTCCTACAATGAGCAGTTCTTC.

The gene calls are TRBV9 and TRBJ2-1, with a possible D match to TRBD1 (5 bases). From germline, CDR1 is SGDLS and CDR2 YYNGEE. Trimming shortened V by 3 bases and J by 6 bases, and 10 bases separated the two germline ends. This CDR3 has 13 residues. CDR3 coding DNA: TGTGCCAGCAGCGGCCCAGGGCTCAATGAGCAGTTCTTC. Protein: CASSGPGLNEQFF.

The chain uses TRBV5-1 and TRBJ1-2, with D possibly TRBD1 on 6 matching bases. V lost 4 bases to trimming and J lost 4 bases, with 17 bases between them. The V gene's germline CDR1 is SGHRS and CDR2 YFSETQ. The CDR3 is 15 residues long. The CDR3 coding sequence is TGCGCCAGCAGCACTGTTGCAGGGGTTCTCTATGGCTACACCTTC. It is translated as CASSTVAGVLYGYTF.

In its sample, this clone was seen once. The chain is built from TRBV6-2 or TRBV6-3 and TRBJ2-2; 9 bases fit TRBD1. Looked up from germline, CDR1 is MNHEY and CDR2 is SVGEGT. The V and J ends lost 4 bases and 5 bases, in that order; junction bases with no gene match: 14. The CDR3 consists of 18 residues. CDR3 amino acids: CASSSYSGTGIGTGELFF. In DNA form, the CDR3 reads TGTGCCAGCAGTTCTTATTCCGGGACAGGGATTGGAACCGGGGAGCTGTTTTTT.

The rearrangement uses TRBV6-4 and TRBJ2-2; 7 nucleotides line up with TRBD2. The ends lost 4 bases at V and 6 bases at J; junction bases unmatched: 8. Per the germline V gene, CDR1 is MRHNA and CDR2 is SNTAGT. This CDR3 has 15 residues. The CDR3 DNA reads TGTGCCAGCAGTGCGGGGGGAGAAGTGTCCGGGGAGCTGTTTTTT. Protein sequence: CASSAGGEVSGELFF.

The chain is built from TRBV3-1 (or the pseudogene TRBV3-2) and TRBJ1-1, with TRBD1 as a possible D gene (6 bases). The CDR3 has 14 amino acids. The germline gives CDR1 LGHDT, CDR2 YNNKEL (reference sequence). V was trimmed by 3 bases and J by 0 bases, leaving 8 bases between them. The CDR3 region is CASSHDRMNTEAFF. CDR3 DNA sequence: TGTGCCAGCAGCCATGACAGGATGAACACTGAAGCTTTCTTT.